This T cell receptor (beta chain) is from a study of cytomegalovirus exposure and HLA in healthy donors. Study-wide results and limits: The investigators catalogued some 160 TCR beta chains as cytomegalovirus-associated.

The CDR3 is 14 residues long. V was pared by 1 base and J by 2 bases, with 8 bases between. CDR1 and CDR2 (germline): LNHNV, YYDKDF (reference sequence). The validation cohort, a group of 120 or so subjects, included the donors and was separate from the roughly 620-subject first cohort. A word on this clone: The antigen is undetermined.

The protocol was immunoSEQ multiplex PCR, while the TCRdb copy is restricted to in-frame clones and leaves out a portion. The sample gives under 65,000 clones, 95% of which show up once; 5.8% is in the top ten. The receptor comes from a woman aged 18-30 years in good health and CMV-seropositive. The gene calls are TRBV15 and TRBJ1-2; weak D call: TRBD1 (5 bases). The sequenced sample was PBMCs. CDR3: CATSRGGGNYGYTF. The CDR3, as DNA: TGTGCCACCAGCAGAGGGGGGGGGAACTATGGCTACACCTTC.